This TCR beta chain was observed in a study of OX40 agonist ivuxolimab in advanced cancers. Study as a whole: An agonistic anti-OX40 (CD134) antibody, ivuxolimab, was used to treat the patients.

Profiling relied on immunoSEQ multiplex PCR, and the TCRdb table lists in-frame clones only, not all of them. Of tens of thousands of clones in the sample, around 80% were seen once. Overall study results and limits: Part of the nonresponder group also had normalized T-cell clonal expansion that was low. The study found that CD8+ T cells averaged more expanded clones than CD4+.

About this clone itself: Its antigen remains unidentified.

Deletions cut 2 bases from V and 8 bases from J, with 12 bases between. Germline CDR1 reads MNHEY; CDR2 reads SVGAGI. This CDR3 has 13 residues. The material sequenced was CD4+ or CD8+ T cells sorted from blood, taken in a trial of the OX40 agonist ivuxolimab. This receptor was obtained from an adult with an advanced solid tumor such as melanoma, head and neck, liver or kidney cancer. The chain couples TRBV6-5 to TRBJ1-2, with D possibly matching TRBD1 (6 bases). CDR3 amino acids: CASSYPGGRGYTF. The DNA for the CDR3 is TGTGCCAGCAGTTACCCTGGGGGCAGGGGCTACACCTTC.